This TCR beta chain was profiled in a study of spatial heterogeneity in lung cancer. Individually, TCR cDNA molecules were each labelled with a unique molecular identifier. TCRdb reprocessed the 5' RACE reads with MiXCR, giving one entry per CDR3 protein. The data show over 50,000 distinct CDR3 sequences, 8% to 9% seen once. This clonotype was picked up a small number of times. Trimming at V came to 0 bases and at J to 5 bases, leaving 9 bases not matched to a gene. The CDR3 extends over 17 amino acids. The germline V gene has CDR1 ENHRY and CDR2 SYGVKD. Sample time point: sample taken at primary tumor resection. Material for sequencing was whole RNA from tumor, nontumor lung or frozen PBMC, left unsorted. The donors comprised around 76 untreated early-stage non-small cell lung cancer patients.

This TCR came from a female donor with early-stage non-small cell lung cancer. The V call is TRBV10-3, the J call TRBJ2-2; 7 nucleotides line up with TRBD1. Source: PBMCs, taken at surgery. This chain's CDR3 is CAISESRDRIQTGELFF. The CDR3 nucleotides read TGTGCCATCAGTGAGTCAAGGGACAGAATACAAACCGGGGAGCTGTTTTTT.